This T cell receptor (beta chain) was sequenced during a study of T cells in Graves' hyperthyroidism and ophthalmopathy. This clonotype was counted ten times or more. Germline CDR1 is SGHTA and CDR2 is FQGTGA. V dropped 4 bases and J dropped 4 bases, with 18 bases sitting between them. The CDR3 runs to 16 residues. It was RNA transcripts that yielded the amplified TCR beta CDR3 regions. During a first-round RT-PCR of the TCR CDR3, the HTBI primer set was used. Via MiXCR, TCRdb re-called the multiplex PCR reads, giving one row per CDR3 protein. Among fewer than 800,000 distinct CDR3 sequences listed, 15% to 20% were seen once.

V and J are TRBV7-3 and TRBJ2-3; D is undetermined. The clonotype comes from a man aged 18 to 29 with Graves' hyperthyroidism. Sequences were obtained from blood. CDR3 nucleotides: TGTGCCAGCAGCTCCGGCAGAGGCGACCTCCCAGATACGCAGTATTTT. Translating gives CASSSGRGDLPDTQYF.